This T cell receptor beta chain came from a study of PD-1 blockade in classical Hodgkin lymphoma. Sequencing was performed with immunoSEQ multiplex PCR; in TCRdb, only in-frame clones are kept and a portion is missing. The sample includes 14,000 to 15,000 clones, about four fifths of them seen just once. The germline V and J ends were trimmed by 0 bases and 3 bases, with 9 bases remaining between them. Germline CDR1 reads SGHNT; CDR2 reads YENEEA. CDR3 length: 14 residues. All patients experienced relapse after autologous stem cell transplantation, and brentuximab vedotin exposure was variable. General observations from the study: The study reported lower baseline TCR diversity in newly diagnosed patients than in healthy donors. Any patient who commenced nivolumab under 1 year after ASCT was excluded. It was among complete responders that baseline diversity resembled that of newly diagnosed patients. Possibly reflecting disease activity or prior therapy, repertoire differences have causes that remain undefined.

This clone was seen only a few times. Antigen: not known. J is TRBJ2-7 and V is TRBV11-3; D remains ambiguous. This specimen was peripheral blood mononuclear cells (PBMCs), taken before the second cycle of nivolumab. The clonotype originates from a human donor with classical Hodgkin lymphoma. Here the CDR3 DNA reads TGTGCCAGCAGCTTAGACTCGTCGGGCTACGAGCAGTACTTC. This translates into CASSLDSSGYEQYF. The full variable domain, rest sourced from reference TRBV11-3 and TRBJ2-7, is EAGVVQSPRYKIIEKKQPVAFWCNPISGHNTLYWYLQNLGQGPELLIRYENEEAVDDSQLPKDRFSAERLKGVDSTLKIQPAELGDSAVYLCASSLDSSGYEQYFGPGTRLTVT.